Sequencing of this TCR beta chain was carried out in a study of T cell changes during pregnancy in multiple sclerosis. Clones were sequenced by immunoSEQ multiplex PCR, and TCRdb holds only the in-frame ones, with some missing. In the table there are about 70,000 clones, about 94% of which are singletons. The CDR3 is 15 residues long. Per the germline V gene, CDR1 is SGHTA and CDR2 is FQGNSA. The table lists this clone with a count of one. Germline and junction disagree at one end, which may indicate a read error. The J gene is TRBJ1-6, the V gene TRBV7-2, with D hard to call. The sample was peripheral blood, taken in the third trimester of pregnancy. This clonotype originated in a female donor with multiple sclerosis, enrolled in a pregnancy study. The CDR3 bases are TGTGCCAGCAGCTCAAACACCCCGGGGAATTCACCTCTCCACTTT. Translating gives CASSSNTPGNSPLHF.